The clone carrying this T cell receptor (beta chain) has a handful of counts. Antigen specificity is unknown. The V and J ends lost 0 bases and 5 bases respectively, with 28 bases between them. The length of the CDR3 is 20 residues. The sample is drawn from a study of T-cell memory formation after mild COVID-19. Study-wide findings and caveats: The study found balanced CD4/CD8 in clones contracting day 15 to 85 and a CD4+ lean in later expanders. Second-wave clones reaching peak frequency on day 37 lacked confirmed SARS-CoV-2 specificity. Chiefly within CM and EM were the contracting CD4+ clones; CD8+ ones were within EMRA.

TCRdb re-called the 5' RACE reads with MiXCR, one entry per CDR3 protein. The sample consists of fewer than 350,000 distinct CDR3 sequences, approximately 14% of them appearing once. This clonotype was obtained from a man younger than 30 who had mild COVID-19 (a few samples of this study predate the infection). Cell type and time point are not known. The J gene is TRBJ1-2, the V gene TRBV12-3 or TRBV12-4; tentative D call: TRBD1 (5 bases). The source material was PBMCs or a T cell subset sorted from them (not recorded which). CDR3 region: CASSLAQSGTGGSPRYGYTF. DNA of the CDR3: TGTGCCAGCAGTTTAGCGCAGTCAGGCACGGGGGGGTCCCCCCGGTATGGCTACACCTTC.